The 12 T cell receptor beta chains given below trace back to one sample, sequenced in a study of beta chain features in type 1 diabetes. Reverse transcribing all isolated RNA meant expressed TCRB transcripts were sequenced. Generated by immunoSEQ multiplex PCR, the TCRdb table keeps only in-frame clones and is missing some. The sample lists about half a million clones, over 10% occurring once. The sequencing input was naive CD4+ T cells from blood. Receptor source: a woman younger than 30 in good health.

V and J are TRBV7-3 and TRBJ2-5; weak D call: TRBD2 (5 bases). The germline V gene encodes CDR1 SGHTA and CDR2 FQGTGA. The ends were cut back, 5 bases at V and 5 bases at J, with 9 bases in the middle. The length of the CDR3 is 12 residues. CDR3: CASSGPGETQYF. The CDR3 DNA reads TGTGCCAGCAGCGGCCCGGGGGAGACCCAGTACTTC.

This clone was seen more than once but under ten times. This sequence joins TRBV4-2 and TRBJ2-3; 8 bases match TRBD1. Trimming at V came to 2 bases and at J to 4 bases, leaving 5 bases not matched to a gene. Germline V gene lookup returns CDR1 LGHNA and CDR2 YNFKEQ. This CDR3 contains 15 residues. CDR3 sequence: CASSQKQGEADTQYF. In DNA form, the CDR3 reads TGTGCCAGCAGCCAAAAACAGGGGGAGGCAGATACGCAGTATTTT.

This clone was seen a few times. The J gene is TRBJ2-7, the V gene TRBV2, with D perhaps TRBD1 (6 bases). The CDR3 sequence is 14 residues long. V was shortened by 6 bases and J by 3 bases, with 15 bases between the two germline ends. Germline V gene sequence: CDR1 SNHLY, CDR2 FYNNEI. CDR3 sequence (DNA): TGTGCCAGCAGCGCTGGGGACACGGACTACGAGCAGTACTTC. This translates into CASSAGDTDYEQYF.

This clone was seen more than once but under ten times. V gene TRBV7-9 combines with J gene TRBJ2-6, with D possibly being TRBD2 (5 bases). The CDR3 has 15 residues. The V end was cut by 5 bases, the J end by 2 bases, with 10 bases between. CDR1 is SEHNR and CDR2 is FQNEAQ in the germline V gene (reference sequence). The CDR3 region has the DNA TGTGCCAGCAGCACCCACGGGGCTGGGGCCAACGTCCTGACTTTC. Amino acid sequence: CASSTHGAGANVLTF.

The V and J genes are TRBV15 and TRBJ2-2; TRBD1 or TRBD2 may be the D gene (5 bases each). The V gene lost 2 bases and the J gene lost 6 bases, with 7 bases spanning the gap. This CDR3 is built from 13 residues. The germline gives CDR1 LNHNV, CDR2 YYDKDF (reference sequence). Here the CDR3 reads CATSRQGAGELFF. Written as DNA, the CDR3 is TGTGCCACCAGCAGACAGGGAGCCGGGGAGCTGTTTTTT.

This clone was seen more than once but under ten times. The chain uses TRBV6-5 and TRBJ1-1; D may be TRBD1 (5 bases). Trimming pared 7 bases from V and 1 base from J, leaving 16 bases between. Per the germline V gene, CDR1 is MNHEY and CDR2 is SVGAGI. The length of the CDR3 is 15 residues. The chain's CDR3 is CASTSPAGKNTEAFF. In DNA form, the CDR3 reads TGTGCCAGCACGAGCCCCGCAGGGAAGAACACTGAAGCTTTCTTT.

The chain joins TRBV7-9 to TRBJ1-4; perhaps TRBD1 as D (6 bases). V shed 5 bases and J shed 10 bases, with 20 bases lying between them. Per germline, CDR1 SEHNR and CDR2 FQNEAQ (reference sequence). The CDR3 spans 15 residues. The CDR3 is CASSHSRGGLVKLFF. The CDR3, as DNA: TGTGCCAGCAGCCACTCCAGAGGGGGGTTAGTAAAACTGTTTTTT. Full variable domain (missing parts from reference TRBV7-9 and TRBJ1-4): DTGVSQNPRHKITKRGQNVTFRCDPISEHNRLYWYRQTLGQGPEFLTYFQNEAQLEKSRLLSDRFSAERPKGSFSTLEIQRTEQGDSAMYLCASSHSRGGLVKLFFGSGTQLSVL.

The rearrangement joins TRBV7-9 to TRBJ2-3; 12 nucleotides align to TRBD2. V gave up 4 bases and J gave up 3 bases; unmatched junction bases: 5. The CDR3 extends over 16 amino acids. Per the germline V gene, CDR1 is SEHNR and CDR2 is FQNEAQ (reference sequence). CDR3 nucleotide sequence: TGTGCCAGCAGCTCTGGACTAGCGGGGCTTACAGATACGCAGTATTTT. Translation: CASSSGLAGLTDTQYF.

The J gene is TRBJ2-3, the V gene TRBV30; 9 bases agree with TRBD2. CDR3 length: 14 amino acids. Unmatched junction bases numbered 5, after V lost 0 bases and J lost 7 bases. The V gene's germline CDR1 is GTSNPN and CDR2 SVGIG (reference sequence). CDR3 bases: TGTGCCTGGAGTGTAGCGGGAGGCGATCATACGCAGTATTTT. Its protein product is CAWSVAGGDHTQYF.

The sample holds a few counts of this clone. The V and J genes are TRBV11-2 and TRBJ2-1; 9 bases line up with TRBD1. The length of the CDR3 is 12 residues. The V gene's germline CDR1 is SGHAT and CDR2 FQNNGV. The V segment lost 1 base and the J segment 14 bases; nucleotides outside the gene matches: 3. The chain's CDR3 is CASSLADRGKFF. The CDR3 nucleotides read TGTGCCAGCAGCTTAGCGGACAGGGGTAAGTTCTTC.

This rearrangement joins TRBV7-3 to TRBJ2-5, with TRBD2 matching 13 bases. The length of the CDR3 is 17 residues. The germline CDR1 and CDR2 sequences are SGHTA and FQGTGA. V lost 2 bases to trimming and J lost 6 bases; unmatched junction nucleotides: 9. CDR3 protein: CASSLEGLAGRGKTQYF. The CDR3 DNA reads TGTGCCAGCAGCTTAGAGGGACTAGCGGGGAGAGGGAAGACCCAGTACTTC.

The chain combines TRBV29-1 with TRBJ1-1; D not resolved. Trimming removed 4 bases from V and 8 bases from J, with 14 bases in between. Per germline, CDR1 SQVTM and CDR2 ANQGSEA. The CDR3 covers 12 residues. The CDR3 sequence: CSVGGRGREAFF. CDR3 in DNA: TGCAGCGTTGGGGGTAGAGGACGGGAAGCTTTCTTT.